This passage covers 16 T cell receptor beta chains from one sample sequenced in a study of T cells after posttransplantation cyclophosphamide. Data came from immunoSEQ multiplex PCR; TCRdb stores just in-frame clones and leaves some out. The data show 4,300 or so clones, 75% to 85% seen once. Cyclophosphamide on days +3 and +4 followed busulfan-fludarabine conditioning and a marrow graft. The sequences come from PBMCs, collected after allogeneic stem cell transplant with posttransplant cyclophosphamide. These receptors were collected from a male patient between 40 and 50 years old who received an allogeneic stem cell transplant from a related donor, was CMV-positive, and had acute and chronic GVHD. Some of the T cells might come from the graft donor.

By share, this clone ranks as medium-sized. V is TRBV11-1 and J is TRBJ1-2, with 7 nucleotides matching TRBD1. Trimming removed 4 bases from V and 6 bases from J; junction bases left unmatched: 5. This CDR3 has 13 amino acids. Germline CDR1 SGHAT, CDR2 FQDESV (reference sequence). CDR3 protein: CASSYHTGDGYTF. The CDR3 DNA follows: TGTGCCAGCAGCTATCACACAGGGGATGGCTACACCTTC. The whole variable domain, filled in from reference TRBV11-1 and TRBJ1-2, reads EAEVAQSPRYKITEKSQAVAFWCDPISGHATLYWYRQILGQGPELLVQFQDESVVDDSQLPKDRFSAERLKGVDSTLKIQPAELGDSAMYLCASSYHTGDGYTFGSGTRLTVV.

The rearrangement links TRBV5-8 to TRBJ1-1, with D maybe TRBD1 (6 bases). Trimming took off 2 bases at V and 1 base at J, with 12 bases between the two ends. This CDR3 contains 15 residues. Germline CDR1 and CDR2: SGHTS and YDEGEE. The CDR3 region is CASSFTGHQNTEAFF. CDR3 DNA sequence: TGTGCCAGCAGCTTTACGGGACACCAGAACACTGAAGCTTTCTTT.

V and J are TRBV7-3 and TRBJ1-1, with D perhaps matching TRBD1 (6 bases). The CDR3 totals 15 residues. Germline CDR1 and CDR2: SGHTA and FQGTGA. V shed 5 bases and J shed 0 bases, with 13 bases lying between them. In DNA, the CDR3 is TGTGCCAGCAGCCCCCTAGGGGGAATGAACACTGAAGCTTTCTTT. This translates into CASSPLGGMNTEAFF.

The rearrangement joins TRBV19 to TRBJ1-5; 8 bases match TRBD1. CDR1 and CDR2 (germline): LNHDA, SQIVND (reference sequence). The CDR3 loop spans 19 amino acids. After removal of 5 bases from V and 0 bases from J, the junction contained 15 bases not matched to a gene. The CDR3, as DNA: TGTGCCAGTAGTCCCGGACAGGGAGCAGGGCACGTTAGCAATCAGCCCCAGCATTTT. Its protein is CASSPGQGAGHVSNQPQHF.

J is TRBJ1-2 and V is TRBV6-1; TRBD1 is a possible D gene (5 bases). The V gene's germline CDR1 is MNHNS and CDR2 SASEGT. The CDR3 loop spans 13 amino acids. With 6 bases removed from V and 7 bases from J, the gap between germline ends came to 15 bases. CDR3 bases: TGTGCCAGCAGCTTTCAGGGATTAAGTGGCTACACCTTC. This sequence encodes CASSFQGLSGYTF.

The chain links TRBV7-8 to TRBJ2-1; unclear D gene. The CDR3 contains 15 residues. Germline-derived CDR1 and CDR2 are SGHVS and FQNEAQ. Trimming removed 0 bases from V and 1 base from J, with 7 bases in between. CDR3 DNA: TGTGCCAGCAGCTTAGCACCTATGTCCTACAATGAGCAGTTCTTC. This gives the protein CASSLAPMSYNEQFF.

The V call is TRBV7-2, the J call TRBJ2-7, with 10 bases lining up with TRBD2. Germline V gene data show CDR1 as SGHTA and CDR2 as FQGNSA. This CDR3 contains 15 residues. After removal of 5 bases from V and 0 bases from J, the junction contained 4 bases not matched to a gene. CDR3 in DNA: TGTGCCAGCAGCATCCGGACTAGCGGCTCCTACGAGCAGTACTTC. Translated: CASSIRTSGSYEQYF.

The gene calls are TRBV19 and TRBJ2-1; TRBD2 matches at 11 bases. Unmatched junction bases numbered 3, after V lost 3 bases and J lost 5 bases. The V gene's germline CDR1 is LNHDA and CDR2 SQIVND (reference sequence). The CDR3 is 15 amino acids. The CDR3 DNA reads TGTGCCAGTAGTATGCTAGCGGGGGGAAACAATGAGCAGTTCTTC. As protein: CASSMLAGGNNEQFF.

This chain joins TRBV2 and TRBJ2-1; the match to TRBD1 covers 10 bases. The CDR3 has 13 residues. Trimming cost V 3 bases and J 8 bases; bases outside gene matches: 1. Germline CDR1 SNHLY, CDR2 FYNNEI. This CDR3 is CASSEGTGDEQFF. DNA for the CDR3: TGTGCCAGCAGTGAGGGGACAGGGGATGAGCAGTTCTTC.

The genes are TRBV7-9 and TRBJ1-1; a weak D match, TRBD1 (6 bases). The CDR3 consists of 15 residues. V lost 0 bases to trimming and J lost 0 bases, with 8 bases between them. The V gene's germline CDR1 is SEHNR and CDR2 FQNEAQ (reference sequence). Here the CDR3 DNA reads TGTGCCAGCAGCTTAGCGGGGACACTGAACACTGAAGCTTTCTTT. It specifies CASSLAGTLNTEAFF.

The rearrangement uses TRBV27 and TRBJ1-2; tentatively, D is TRBD1 (5 bases). There are 13 residues in the CDR3. Germline V gene lookup returns CDR1 MNHEY and CDR2 SMNVEV (reference sequence). Trimming stripped 3 bases from V and 3 bases from J, with 8 bases between. The CDR3 DNA reads as TGTGCCAGCAGTTTGGGGCAGCACTATGGCTACACCTTC. Translation gives CASSLGQHYGYTF.

The V gene is TRBV4-1, the J gene TRBJ1-2; D is perhaps TRBD1 (5 bases). The V gene lost 0 bases and the J gene lost 8 bases, with 10 bases spanning the gap. Germline V gene sequence: CDR1 MGHRA, CDR2 YSYEKL. The CDR3 contains 13 residues. This CDR3 is CASSQEAGRGYTF. DNA for the CDR3: TGCGCCAGCAGCCAAGAGGCAGGGCGCGGCTACACCTTC.

The chain combines TRBV5-1 with TRBJ1-2; 7 bases are shared with TRBD1. The length of the CDR3 is 15 residues. With 2 bases clipped from V and 1 base from J, the junction kept 5 bases outside the gene matches. The germline V gene has CDR1 SGHRS and CDR2 YFSETQ. Written as DNA, the CDR3 is TGCGCCAGCAGCTTTGGGACAGTGAATAACTATGGCTACACCTTC. This translates into CASSFGTVNNYGYTF. Complete variable domain (other parts from reference TRBV5-1 and TRBJ1-2): KAGVTQTPRYLIKTRGQQVTLSCSPISGHRSVSWYQQTPGQGLQFLFEYFSETQRNKGNFPGRFSGRQFSNSRSEMNVSTLELGDSALYLCASSFGTVNNYGYTFGSGTRLTVV.

This clone was seen only a few times. CDR3 sequence: CGSKRPDTEYGYTF. The CDR3 DNA reads as TGTGGTTCGAAGCGCCCGGACACGGAGTATGGCTACACCTTC. The chain is built from TRBV6-5 and TRBJ1-2, with D possibly matching TRBD1 (5 bases). Germline values: CDR1 MNHEY, CDR2 SVGAGI. This CDR3 spans 14 amino acids.

This clone was detected a few times. This chain joins TRBV16 and TRBJ1-2; no firm D call. This CDR3 contains 16 residues. In germline, CDR1 is KGHSY, CDR2 FQNENV. Deletions cut 0 bases from V and 0 bases from J, with 11 bases between. Here the CDR3 DNA reads TGTGCCAGCAGCCAATCCCACTACTCAGCTAACTATGGCTACACCTTC. Its translation is CASSQSHYSANYGYTF.

The genes are TRBV7-6 and TRBJ1-5, with D unresolved. Per germline, CDR1 SGHVS and CDR2 FNYEAQ. This CDR3 is built from 13 residues. The V and J ends lost 2 bases and 6 bases respectively, with 8 bases between them. The CDR3: CASSLFEGQPQHF. CDR3 bases: TGTGCCAGCAGCTTATTTGAGGGTCAGCCCCAGCATTTT.